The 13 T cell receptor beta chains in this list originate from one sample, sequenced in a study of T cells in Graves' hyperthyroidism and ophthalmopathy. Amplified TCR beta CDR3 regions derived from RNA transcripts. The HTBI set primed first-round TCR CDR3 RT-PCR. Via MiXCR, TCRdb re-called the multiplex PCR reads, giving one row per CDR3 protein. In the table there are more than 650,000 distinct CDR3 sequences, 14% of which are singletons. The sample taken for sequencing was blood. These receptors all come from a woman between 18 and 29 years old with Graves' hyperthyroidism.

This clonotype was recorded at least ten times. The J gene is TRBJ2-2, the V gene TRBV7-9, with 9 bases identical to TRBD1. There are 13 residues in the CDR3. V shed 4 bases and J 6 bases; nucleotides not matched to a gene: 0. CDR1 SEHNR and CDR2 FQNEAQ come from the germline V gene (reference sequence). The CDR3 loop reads CASSWTGAGELFF. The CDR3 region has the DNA TGTGCCAGCAGCTGGACAGGGGCCGGGGAGCTGTTTTTT.

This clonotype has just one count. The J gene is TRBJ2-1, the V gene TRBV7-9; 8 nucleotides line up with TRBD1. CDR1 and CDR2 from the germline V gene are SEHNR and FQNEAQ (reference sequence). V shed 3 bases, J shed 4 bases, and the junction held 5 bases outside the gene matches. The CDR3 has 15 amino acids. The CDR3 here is CASSFNRGEYNEQFF. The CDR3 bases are TGTGCCAGCAGCTTCAACAGGGGGGAGTACAATGAGCAGTTCTTC.

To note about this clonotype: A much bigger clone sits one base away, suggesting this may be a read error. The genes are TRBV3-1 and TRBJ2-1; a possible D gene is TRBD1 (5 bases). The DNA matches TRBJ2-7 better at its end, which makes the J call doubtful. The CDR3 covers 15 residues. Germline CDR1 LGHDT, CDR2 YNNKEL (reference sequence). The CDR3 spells CASRPDSGSHNEQYF. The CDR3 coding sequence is TGTGCCAGCAGGCCCGACAGTGGTTCCCACAATGAGCAGTACTTC.

CDR3 region: CSARDYSSGRGDTQYF. The CDR3 coding sequence is TGCAGTGCTAGAGATTATAGTAGCGGGAGGGGAGATACGCAGTATTTT. The V gene is TRBV20-1, the J gene TRBJ2-3; 11 bases agree with TRBD2. V lost 0 bases and J lost 5; bases outside the gene matches: 7. Germline loops: CDR1 DFQATT, CDR2 SNEGSKA (reference sequence). The CDR3 extends over 16 amino acids.

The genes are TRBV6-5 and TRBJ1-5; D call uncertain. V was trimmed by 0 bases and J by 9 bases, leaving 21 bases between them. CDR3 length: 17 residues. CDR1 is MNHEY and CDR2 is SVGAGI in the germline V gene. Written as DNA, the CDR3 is TGTGCCAGCAGTTACTCTAAGGCAATTCCCCCCACTCGGCCCCAGCATTTT. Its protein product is CASSYSKAIPPTRPQHF.

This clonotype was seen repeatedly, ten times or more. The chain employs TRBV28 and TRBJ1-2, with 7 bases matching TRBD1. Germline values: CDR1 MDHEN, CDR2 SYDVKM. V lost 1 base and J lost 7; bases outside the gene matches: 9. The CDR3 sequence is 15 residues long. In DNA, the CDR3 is TGTGCCAGCAGTTTATCGGGACAGACCGGAGGTGGCTACACCTTC. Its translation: CASSLSGQTGGGYTF.

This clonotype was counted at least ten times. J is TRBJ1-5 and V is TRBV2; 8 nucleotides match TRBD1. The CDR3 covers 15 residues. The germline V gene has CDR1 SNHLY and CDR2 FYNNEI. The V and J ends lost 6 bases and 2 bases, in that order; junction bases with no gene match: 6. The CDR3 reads CASSAPGQGNQPQHF. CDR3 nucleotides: TGTGCCAGCAGCGCACCGGGACAGGGCAATCAGCCCCAGCATTTT.

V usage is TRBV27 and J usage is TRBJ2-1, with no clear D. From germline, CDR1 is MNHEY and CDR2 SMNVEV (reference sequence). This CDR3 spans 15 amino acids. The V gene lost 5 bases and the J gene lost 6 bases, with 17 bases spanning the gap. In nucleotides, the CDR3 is TGTGCCAGCAGTCAACATCCACCAGAGGTCAATGAGCAGTTCTTC. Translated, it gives CASSQHPPEVNEQFF.

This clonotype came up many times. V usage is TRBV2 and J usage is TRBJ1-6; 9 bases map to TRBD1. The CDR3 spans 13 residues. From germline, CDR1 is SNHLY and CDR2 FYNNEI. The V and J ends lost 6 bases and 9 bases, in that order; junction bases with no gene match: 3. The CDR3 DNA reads TGTGCCAGCAGCGGGACAGGGAGTTCACCCCTCCACTTT. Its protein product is CASSGTGSSPLHF.

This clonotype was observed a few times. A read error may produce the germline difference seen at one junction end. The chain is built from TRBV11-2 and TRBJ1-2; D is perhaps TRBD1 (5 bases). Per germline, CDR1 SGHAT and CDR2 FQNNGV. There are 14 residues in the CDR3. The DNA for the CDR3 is TGTGCCAGCAGCTTATTATGGGGGTTCATTGGCTACGCCTTC. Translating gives CASSLLWGFIGYAF.

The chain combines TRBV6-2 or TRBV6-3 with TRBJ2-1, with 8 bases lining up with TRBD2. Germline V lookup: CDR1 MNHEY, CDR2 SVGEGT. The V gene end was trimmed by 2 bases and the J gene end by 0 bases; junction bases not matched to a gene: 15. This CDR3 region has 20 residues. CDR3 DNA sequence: TGTGCCAGCAGTTACCCCTCTCGGGAGGGCCCCTTTAGCTCCTACAATGAGCAGTTCTTC. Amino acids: CASSYPSREGPFSSYNEQFF.

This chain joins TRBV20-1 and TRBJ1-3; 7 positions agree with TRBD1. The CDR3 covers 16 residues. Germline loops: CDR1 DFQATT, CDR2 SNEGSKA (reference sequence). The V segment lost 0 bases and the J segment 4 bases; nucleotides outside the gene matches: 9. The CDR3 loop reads CSARDFQGDLGNTIYF. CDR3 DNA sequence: TGCAGTGCTAGAGATTTCCAGGGGGATTTAGGAAACACCATATATTTT.

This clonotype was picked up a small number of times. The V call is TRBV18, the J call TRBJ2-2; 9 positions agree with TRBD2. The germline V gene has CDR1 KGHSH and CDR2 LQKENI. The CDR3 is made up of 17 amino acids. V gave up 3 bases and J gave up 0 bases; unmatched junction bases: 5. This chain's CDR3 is CASSPAAGGTNTGELFF. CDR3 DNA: TGTGCCAGCTCACCGGCAGCGGGAGGAACGAACACCGGGGAGCTGTTTTTT.